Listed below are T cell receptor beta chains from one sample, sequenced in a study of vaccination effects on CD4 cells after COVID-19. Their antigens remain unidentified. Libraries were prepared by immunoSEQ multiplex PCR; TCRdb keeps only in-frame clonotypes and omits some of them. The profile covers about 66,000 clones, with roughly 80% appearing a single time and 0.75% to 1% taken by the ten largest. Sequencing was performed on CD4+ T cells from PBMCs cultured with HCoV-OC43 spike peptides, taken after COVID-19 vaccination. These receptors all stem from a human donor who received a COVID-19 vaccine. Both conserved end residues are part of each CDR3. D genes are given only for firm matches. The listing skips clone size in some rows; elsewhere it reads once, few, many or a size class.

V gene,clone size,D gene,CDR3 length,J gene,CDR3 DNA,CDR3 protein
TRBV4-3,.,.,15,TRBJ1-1,TGCGCCAGCAGCCAAGGGAGGACAGTAAACACTGAAGCTTTCTTT,CASSQGRTVNTEAFF
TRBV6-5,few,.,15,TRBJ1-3,TGTGCCAGCAGGAGCGGTGGGGGGGGCGAAAACACCATATATTTT,CASRSGGGGENTIYF
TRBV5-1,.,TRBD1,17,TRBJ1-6,TGCGCCAGCAGCTCCGGACAGGGATGGGGGGGTGGTTCACCCCTCCACTTT,CASSSGQGWGGGSPLHF
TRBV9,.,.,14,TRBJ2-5,TGTGCCAGCAGCGTATCTGGTGGAAAAGAGACCCAGTACTTC,CASSVSGGKETQYF
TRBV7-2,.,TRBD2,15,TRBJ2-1,TGTGCCAGCAGCATCGGACTAGCGGGGGGCAATGAGCAGTTCTTC,CASSIGLAGGNEQFF
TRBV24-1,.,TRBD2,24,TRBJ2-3,TGTGCCACCAGTGATTTGAGGCGGGGGACTAGCGGGGGACGCGCCGGTTCTAGCACAGATACGCAGTATTTT,CATSDLRRGTSGGRAGSSTDTQYF
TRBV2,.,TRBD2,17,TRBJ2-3,TGTGCCAGCAGAGCGGGACTAGCGGGGGCTAGCACAGATACGCAGTATTTT,CASRAGLAGASTDTQYF
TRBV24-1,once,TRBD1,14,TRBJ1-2,TGTGCCACCAGTGGGACAGGGGTGAACTATGGCTACACCTTC,CATSGTGVNYGYTF
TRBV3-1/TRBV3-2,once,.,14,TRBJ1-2,TGTGCCAGCAGCCACAGGGGTTTTGCTGATGGCTACACCTTC,CASSHRGFADGYTF
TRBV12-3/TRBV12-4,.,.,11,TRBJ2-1,TGTGCCAGCAGCTACAGGTATGAGCAGTTCTTC,CASSYRYEQFF
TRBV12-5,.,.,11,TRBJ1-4,TGTGCTAGTGGTTTACGTGAAAAACTGTTTTTT,CASGLREKLFF
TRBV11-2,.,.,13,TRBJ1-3,TGTGCCAGCAGCTCTCGGGCGGGAAACACCATATATTTT,CASSSRAGNTIYF
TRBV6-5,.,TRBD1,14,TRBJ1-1,TGTGCCAGCAGTTACGGACAGGTGAACACTGAAGCTTTCTTT,CASSYGQVNTEAFF
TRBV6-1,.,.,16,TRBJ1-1,TGTGCCAGCAGTGAAAGGGGGGGGTTGCGACGCACTGAAGCTTTCTTT,CASSERGGLRRTEAFF
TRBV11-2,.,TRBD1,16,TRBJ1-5,TGTGCCAGCAGCTTTTCTGTGGGACAGTTCAATCAGCCCCAGCATTTT,CASSFSVGQFNQPQHF
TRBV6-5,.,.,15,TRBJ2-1,TGTGCCAGCAGTTACTCTCGCGGGACTTACCATGAGCAGTTCTTC,CASSYSRGTYHEQFF